The 26 T cell receptor beta chains listed next were all sequenced from one sample in a study of CD8 T cells in Susac syndrome. With random hexamers, reverse transcription was performed on roughly 0.5 to 1 ug of RNA. TCRdb recomputed calls from the immunoSEQ multiplex PCR reads with MiXCR, one row per CDR3 protein. This table has 300,000 or so distinct CDR3 sequences, under 95% appearing once. Sequencing input: CD4+ T cells from PBMCs. The receptors come from a human donor with multiple sclerosis.

The chain combines TRBV7-9 with TRBJ2-3; D remains ambiguous. CDR1 is SEHNR and CDR2 is FQNEAQ in the germline V gene (reference sequence). The CDR3 is 14 amino acids. Trimming pared 5 bases from V and 1 base from J, leaving 10 bases between. The CDR3 DNA reads TGTGCCAGCAGCCCCCGAGCCGGCACAGATACGCAGTATTTT. Translation gives CASSPRAGTDTQYF.

The rearrangement uses TRBV30 and TRBJ1-2; 8 bases are a match to TRBD1. Germline loops: CDR1 GTSNPN, CDR2 SVGIG (reference sequence). Trimming cost V 2 bases and J 4 bases; bases outside gene matches: 9. This CDR3 spans 15 amino acids. DNA of the CDR3: TGTGCCTGGAGTCAGGACAGGGCCAGGGCCTATGGCTACACCTTC. Translation gives CAWSQDRARAYGYTF. The variable domain in full, with the rest retrieved from reference TRBV30 and TRBJ1-2, is SQTIHQWPATLVQPVGSPLSLECTVEGTSNPNLYWYRQAAGRGLQLLFYSVGIGQISSEVPQNLSASRPQDRQFILSSKKLLLSDSGFYLCAWSQDRARAYGYTFGSGTRLTVV.

The count of this clonotype is one. The chain joins TRBV20-1 to TRBJ2-7; D is unresolved. V was pared by 5 bases and J by 6 bases, with 14 bases between. Germline-derived CDR1 and CDR2 are DFQATT and SNEGSKA (reference sequence). The CDR3 is 12 residues long. The CDR3 sequence: CSAWAALSEQYF. The CDR3 bases are TGCAGTGCTTGGGCGGCGCTCTCCGAGCAGTACTTC.

V usage is TRBV4-2 and J usage is TRBJ2-7, with 8 bases matching TRBD2. Per the germline V gene, CDR1 is LGHNA and CDR2 is YNFKEQ. The CDR3 totals 16 residues. J lost 0 bases, V lost 0 bases, and 4 bases had no gene match. The CDR3 loop is CASSQDSSGSSYEQYF. CDR3 nucleotide sequence: TGTGCCAGCAGCCAAGATTCCAGCGGGAGCTCCTACGAGCAGTACTTC.

The genes are TRBV30 and TRBJ2-7; TRBD1 matches at 12 bases. With V trimmed by 1 base and J by 4 bases, 5 bases remained unmatched. Germline assignment: CDR1 GTSNPN and CDR2 SVGIG (reference sequence). The CDR3 consists of 15 residues. Here the CDR3 DNA reads TGTGCCTGGAGTGACCGGGACAGGGGGCTGTACGAGCAGTACTTC. It codes for CAWSDRDRGLYEQYF. Full variable domain (outside the CDR3, taken from reference TRBV30 and TRBJ2-7): SQTIHQWPATLVQPVGSPLSLECTVEGTSNPNLYWYRQAAGRGLQLLFYSVGIGQISSEVPQNLSASRPQDRQFILSSKKLLLSDSGFYLCAWSDRDRGLYEQYFGPGTRLTVT.

The rearrangement joins TRBV20-1 to TRBJ1-1; no reliable D call. CDR1 and CDR2 (germline): DFQATT, SNEGSKA (reference sequence). Trimming took 6 bases from V and 8 from J, leaving 10 bases between them. This CDR3 has 10 amino acids. The CDR3 DNA follows: TGCAGTGCCACCCGGCGGGAAGCTTTCTTT. This gives the protein CSATRREAFF.

The chain couples TRBV12-3 or TRBV12-4 to TRBJ1-5; D ambiguous. Deletions cut 3 bases from V and 11 bases from J, with 17 bases between. CDR3 length: 14 residues. The CDR3 sequence is CASSFTGREIAQHF. Here the CDR3 DNA reads TGTGCCAGCAGTTTCACCGGGAGGGAAATAGCCCAGCATTTT.

The gene calls are TRBV2 and TRBJ1-4; tentatively, D is TRBD1 (5 bases). Germline loops: CDR1 SNHLY, CDR2 FYNNEI. Trimming pared 4 bases from V and 8 bases from J, leaving 11 bases between. The CDR3 loop spans 13 amino acids. The CDR3 DNA reads TGTGCCAGCAGTGGGCAATGGGGGGAAAAACTGTTTTTT. Its translation: CASSGQWGEKLFF.

The chain couples TRBV5-1 to TRBJ2-7, with 9 bases that match TRBD1. Germline V gives CDR1 SGHRS, CDR2 YFSETQ. This CDR3 contains 16 residues. Losses at the gene ends were 4 bases for V and 0 bases for J; bases not matched to a gene: 8. CDR3 nucleotides: TGCGCCAGCAGCCCCCCGGGACAGGGAGCCTCCTACGAGCAGTACTTC. This gives the protein CASSPPGQGASYEQYF.

The genes are TRBV29-1 and TRBJ2-3; TRBD2 aligns across 8 bases. The CDR3 runs to 15 residues. Germline lookup yields CDR1 SQVTM and CDR2 ANQGSEA. With V trimmed by 7 bases and J by 2 bases, 11 bases remained unmatched. CDR3 residues: CSAPPGSGVTDTQYF. In DNA form, the CDR3 reads TGCAGCGCCCCCCCCGGTAGCGGGGTCACAGATACGCAGTATTTT.

This clonotype appeared a single time. V usage is TRBV7-9 and J usage is TRBJ2-5; D perhaps matches TRBD1 (6 bases). Germline CDR1 SEHNR, CDR2 FQNEAQ (reference sequence). The V end lost 1 base, the J end lost 5 bases, and 17 bases lay between the germline ends. CDR3 size: 16 residues. CDR3 nucleotide sequence: TGTGCCAGCAGCTTAGAACAGGGCTACGTTGGGGAGACCCAGTACTTC. Translated: CASSLEQGYVGETQYF.

The rearrangement joins TRBV7-2 to TRBJ2-1; possible D gene TRBD1, 5 bases. CDR3 length equals 12 residues. CDR1 and CDR2 (germline): SGHTA, FQGNSA. The V end lost 3 bases, the J end lost 12 bases, and 12 bases lay between the germline ends. For the CDR3, the DNA is TGTGCCAGCAGCTTGAGCAGGGTGCCGCAGTTCTTC. Encoded protein: CASSLSRVPQFF.

The chain has TRBV20-1 and TRBJ2-1; 11 bases line up with TRBD2. V was clipped by 3 bases and J by 5 bases; unmatched bases: 6. The CDR3 runs 15 residues. Germline CDR1 DFQATT, CDR2 SNEGSKA (reference sequence). The CDR3 sequence: CSASLTSGANNEQFF. The CDR3 coding sequence is TGCAGTGCTAGTCTGACTAGCGGGGCCAACAATGAGCAGTTCTTC.

J is TRBJ1-6 and V is TRBV13, with 10 bases fitting TRBD1. V gave up 5 bases and J gave up 10 bases; unmatched junction bases: 14. Germline-derived CDR1 and CDR2 are PRHDT and FYEKMQ (reference sequence). The CDR3 runs 17 residues. In DNA, the CDR3 is TGTGCCAGCAGCACCACCCGGGACAGGGGTTGGAAATCACCCCTCCACTTT. It yields the protein CASSTTRDRGWKSPLHF.

The chain joins TRBV19 to TRBJ1-1; D is undetermined. The CDR3 is 15 amino acids. The germline V and J ends were trimmed by 5 bases and 2 bases, with 15 bases remaining between them. The V gene's germline CDR1 is LNHDA and CDR2 SQIVND (reference sequence). CDR3 coding DNA: TGTGCCAGTAGTTCCCCTGGCAGGCCAAACACTGAAGCTTTCTTT. This sequence encodes CASSSPGRPNTEAFF.

This chain links TRBV20-1 with TRBJ2-1; 10 nucleotides align to TRBD2. Germline lookup yields CDR1 DFQATT and CDR2 SNEGSKA (reference sequence). The CDR3 consists of 14 residues. V lost 1 base, J lost 4 bases, and 1 base stayed unmatched. This chain's CDR3 is CSARGTSGYNEQFF. CDR3 DNA sequence: TGCAGTGCTAGAGGGACTAGCGGATACAATGAGCAGTTCTTC.

The gene calls are TRBV2 and TRBJ1-5; 8 nucleotides align to TRBD1. This CDR3 has 14 residues. CDR1 is SNHLY and CDR2 is FYNNEI in the germline V gene. The junction had 0 bases not matched to a gene; V was cut back by 3 bases and J by 2 bases. The CDR3 bases are TGTGCCAGCAGTGAGGACAGGGGCAATCAGCCCCAGCATTTT. Protein sequence: CASSEDRGNQPQHF.

In this sample, this clonotype turned up once. The chain recombines TRBV20-1 with TRBJ2-1; D remains ambiguous. From germline, CDR1 is DFQATT and CDR2 SNEGSKA (reference sequence). CDR3 length: 15 residues. V was clipped by 1 base and J by 5 bases, with 15 bases between them. CDR3 sequence reads: CSARAPGPLDNEQFF. The CDR3 DNA reads TGCAGTGCTAGAGCCCCGGGCCCCTTGGACAATGAGCAGTTCTTC.

In this sample, this clonotype turned up once. J is TRBJ2-2 and V is TRBV20-1; D uncertain. V gave up 4 bases and J gave up 0 bases, with 12 bases separating them. Germline lookup yields CDR1 DFQATT and CDR2 SNEGSKA (reference sequence). The CDR3 totals 15 residues. The CDR3 bases are TGCAGTGCTACTAAAGGGTTCGCGAACACCGGGGAGCTGTTTTTT. Protein: CSATKGFANTGELFF.

The chain links TRBV12-3 or TRBV12-4 to TRBJ1-2; 8 bases are shared with TRBD1. The CDR3 is 16 residues long. V shed 1 base, J shed 0 bases, and the junction held 4 bases outside the gene matches. CDR3 residues: CASSLGGTGANYGYTF. For the CDR3, the DNA is TGTGCCAGCAGTTTAGGAGGGACAGGAGCTAACTATGGCTACACCTTC.

This rearrangement joins TRBV7-9 to TRBJ2-3; perhaps TRBD2 as D (7 bases). The CDR3 consists of 18 residues. Germline values: CDR1 SEHNR, CDR2 FQNEAQ (reference sequence). Trimming took off 5 bases at V and 1 base at J, with 22 bases between the two ends. This CDR3 is CASSGTRGGRWGTDTQYF. As DNA, the CDR3 is TGTGCCAGCAGCGGCACGAGGGGGGGCCGGTGGGGCACAGATACGCAGTATTTT.

This chain connects TRBV6-5 to TRBJ2-5; TRBD2 matches at 9 bases. Germline V CDR1 and CDR2: MNHEY, SVGAGI. This CDR3 has 18 amino acids. Losses at the gene ends were 4 bases for V and 7 bases for J; bases not matched to a gene: 19. DNA of the CDR3: TGTGCCAGCAGTTCGAATACCGGCGCAGCGGGGGGCCGTGGGACCCAGTACTTC. It specifies CASSSNTGAAGGRGTQYF.

The V call is TRBV29-1, the J call TRBJ2-7, with 8 nucleotides matching TRBD1. Germline-derived CDR1 and CDR2 are SQVTM and ANQGSEA. V was pared by 6 bases and J by 4 bases, with 5 bases of the junction left unmatched. The CDR3 has 12 amino acids. In DNA, the CDR3 is TGCAGCGTACGGCAGGGGGCTTACGAGCAGTACTTC. Protein sequence: CSVRQGAYEQYF.

This clonotype was seen just once. This sequence joins TRBV3-1 and TRBJ1-2, with D possibly being TRBD1 (5 bases). V gave up 5 bases and J gave up 0 bases, with 16 bases separating them. The CDR3 loop spans 16 amino acids. Germline V gene lookup returns CDR1 LGHDT and CDR2 YNNKEL (reference sequence). CDR3 protein: CASSRGGTAANYGYTF. The CDR3 nucleotides read TGTGCCAGCAGCAGGGGTGGGACGGCTGCTAACTATGGCTACACCTTC. Looking up the rest from reference TRBV3-1 and TRBJ1-2 gives the full variable domain: DTAVSQTPKYLVTQMGNDKSIKCEQNLGHDTMYWYKQDSKKFLKIMFSYNNKELIINETVPNRFSPKSPDKAHLNLHINSLELGDSAVYFCASSRGGTAANYGYTFGSGTRLTVV.

In its sample, this clonotype was seen once. The gene calls are TRBV15 and TRBJ2-5; a possible D gene is TRBD1 (5 bases). In germline, CDR1 is LNHNV, CDR2 YYDKDF (reference sequence). Trimming took 0 bases from V and 5 from J, leaving 13 bases between them. This CDR3 has 15 residues. The CDR3: CATSRDRGSLETQYF. CDR3 nucleotides: TGTGCCACCAGCAGAGATAGGGGATCTTTGGAGACCCAGTACTTC.

V gene TRBV7-9 combines with J gene TRBJ2-3; D not certain. Germline V CDR1 and CDR2: SEHNR, FQNEAQ (reference sequence). This CDR3 has 12 amino acids. Trimming took off 4 bases at V and 2 bases at J, with 4 bases between the two ends. This CDR3 is CASSWVTDTQYF. The CDR3 DNA follows: TGTGCCAGCAGCTGGGTCACAGATACGCAGTATTTT.